This paragraph reports one TCR beta chain. The entry originates in a study of blood T cell repertoires in COVID-19. Looking at the study overall: The study drew acute and convalescent COVID-19 samples from the United States, Italy and Spain.

Authors' processing steps: Amplification of reference gene primers was used by the study to estimate nucleated cell counts. The repertoire was sequenced with immunoSEQ multiplex PCR; TCRdb's copy has only in-frame clones and lacks some. Clone size and the V and J calls come from that table; the DNA yielded D and trimming. Of 150,000 to 200,000 clones listed, 86% are singletons. This CDR3 region has 19 residues. Trimming left V 0 bases short and J 4 bases short, with 24 bases between. Germline CDR1 KGHSY, CDR2 FQNENV. This sequence joins TRBV16 and TRBJ1-1; D possibly corresponds to TRBD1 (6 bases). The receptor's source is a man between 18 and 29 years old with acute or convalescent COVID-19. The sequencing sample was made of peripheral blood. The CDR3: CASSQSGNRQAEKSTEAFF. In DNA, the CDR3 is TGTGCCAGCAGCCAATCGGGAAACCGACAGGCTGAGAAATCCACTGAAGCTTTCTTT.